This TCR beta chain is from a study of blood T cell repertoires in COVID-19. As originally analysed: Reference gene primer amplification yielded estimated nucleated cell counts. The data were produced by immunoSEQ multiplex PCR, yet TCRdb's version contains in-frame clones alone and is incomplete. V and J calls and clone size follow that table, whereas D and trimming were derived from the DNA. The repertoire consists of approximately 240,000 clones, with approximately 91% occurring once and the leading ten covering 2% to 2.5%. The germline gives CDR1 SGHNT, CDR2 YYREEE (reference sequence). The V end lost 4 bases, the J end lost 3 bases, and 13 bases lay between the germline ends. This CDR3 contains 15 residues.

V and J are TRBV5-4 and TRBJ2-2; D gene unclear. The sequence came from a woman aged 40 to 50 who had recovered from COVID-19. Material: peripheral blood. The CDR3 region is CASSKSGQYTGELFF. The CDR3 DNA reads TGTGCCAGCAGCAAATCGGGTCAATACACCGGGGAGCTGTTTTTT.